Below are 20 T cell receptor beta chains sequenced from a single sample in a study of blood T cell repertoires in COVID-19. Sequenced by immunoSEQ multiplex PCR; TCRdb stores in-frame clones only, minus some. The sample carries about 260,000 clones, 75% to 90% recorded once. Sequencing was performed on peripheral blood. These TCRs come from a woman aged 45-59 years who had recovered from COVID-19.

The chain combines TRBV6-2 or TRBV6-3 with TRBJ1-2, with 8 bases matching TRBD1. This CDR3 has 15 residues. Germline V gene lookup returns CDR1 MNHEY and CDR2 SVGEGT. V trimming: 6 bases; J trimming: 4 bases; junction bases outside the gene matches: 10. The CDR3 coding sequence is TGTGCCAGCAGCCCTGGACAGGGTTCGGGCTATGGCTACACCTTC. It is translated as CASSPGQGSGYGYTF.

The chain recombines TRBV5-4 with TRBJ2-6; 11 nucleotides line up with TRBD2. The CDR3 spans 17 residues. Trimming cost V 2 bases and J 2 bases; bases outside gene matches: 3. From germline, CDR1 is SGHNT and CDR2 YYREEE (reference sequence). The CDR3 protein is CASSFTSGSAGANVLTF. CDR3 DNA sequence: TGTGCCAGCAGCTTCACTAGCGGGAGTGCTGGGGCCAACGTCCTGACTTTC.

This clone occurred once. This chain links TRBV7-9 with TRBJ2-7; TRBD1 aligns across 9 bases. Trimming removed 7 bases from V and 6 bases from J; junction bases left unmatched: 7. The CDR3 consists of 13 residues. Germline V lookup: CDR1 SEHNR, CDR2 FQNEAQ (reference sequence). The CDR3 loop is CASTRTGEGEQYF. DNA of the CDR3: TGTGCCAGCACTCGGACAGGGGAGGGCGAGCAGTACTTC.

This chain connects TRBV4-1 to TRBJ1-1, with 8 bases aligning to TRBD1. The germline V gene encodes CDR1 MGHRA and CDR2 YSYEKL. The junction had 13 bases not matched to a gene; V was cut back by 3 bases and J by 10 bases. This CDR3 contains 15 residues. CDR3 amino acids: CASSQATTGGWVAFF. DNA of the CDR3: TGCGCCAGCAGCCAGGCAACTACAGGGGGTTGGGTAGCTTTCTTT.

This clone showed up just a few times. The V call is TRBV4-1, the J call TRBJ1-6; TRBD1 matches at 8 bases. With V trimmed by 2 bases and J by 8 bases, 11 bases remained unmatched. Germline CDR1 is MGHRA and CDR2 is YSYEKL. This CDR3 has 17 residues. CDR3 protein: CASSQQTDPGGYSPLHF. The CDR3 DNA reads TGCGCCAGCAGCCAACAGACGGATCCAGGGGGCTATTCACCCCTCCACTTT.

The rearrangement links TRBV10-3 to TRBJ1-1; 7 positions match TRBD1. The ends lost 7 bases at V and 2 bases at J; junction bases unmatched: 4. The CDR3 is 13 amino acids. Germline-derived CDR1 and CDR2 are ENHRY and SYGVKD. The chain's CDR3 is CAIKTGPNTEAFF. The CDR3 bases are TGTGCCATCAAGACAGGGCCCAACACTGAAGCTTTCTTT.

CDR3 residues: CASSNPQGSNTEAFF. Here the CDR3 DNA reads TGTGCCAGCAGCAATCCACAGGGCTCGAACACTGAAGCTTTCTTT. The rearrangement joins TRBV5-4 to TRBJ1-1; TRBD1 is a possible D gene (6 bases). The V gene lost 4 bases and the J gene lost 1 base, with 14 bases spanning the gap. The CDR3 extends over 15 amino acids. Per germline, CDR1 SGHNT and CDR2 YYREEE (reference sequence).

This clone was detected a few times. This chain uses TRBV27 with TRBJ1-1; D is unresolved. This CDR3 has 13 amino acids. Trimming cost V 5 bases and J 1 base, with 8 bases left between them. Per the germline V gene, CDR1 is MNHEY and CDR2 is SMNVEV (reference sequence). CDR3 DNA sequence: TGTGCCAGCAGTCTAATCTCGAACACTGAAGCTTTCTTT. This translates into CASSLISNTEAFF.

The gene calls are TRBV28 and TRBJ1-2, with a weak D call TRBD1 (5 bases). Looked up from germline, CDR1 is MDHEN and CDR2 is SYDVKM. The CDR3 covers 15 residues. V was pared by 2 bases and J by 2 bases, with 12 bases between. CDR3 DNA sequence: TGTGCCAGCAGTTTACCCCGGGGGGTCAACTATGGCTACACCTTC. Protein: CASSLPRGVNYGYTF.

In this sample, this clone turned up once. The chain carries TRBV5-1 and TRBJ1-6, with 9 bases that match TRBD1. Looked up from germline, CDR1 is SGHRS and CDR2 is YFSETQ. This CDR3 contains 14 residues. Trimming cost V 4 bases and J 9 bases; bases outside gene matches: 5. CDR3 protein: CASSRDRDGSPLHF. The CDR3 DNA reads TGCGCCAGCAGCCGGGACAGGGACGGTTCACCCCTCCACTTT.

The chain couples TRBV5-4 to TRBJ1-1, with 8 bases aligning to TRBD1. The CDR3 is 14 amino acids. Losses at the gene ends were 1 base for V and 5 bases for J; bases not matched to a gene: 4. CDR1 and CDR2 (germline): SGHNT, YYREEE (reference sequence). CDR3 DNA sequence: TGTGCCAGCAGCTTGCAGGGGGCGCGAACTGAAGCTTTCTTT. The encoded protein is CASSLQGARTEAFF.

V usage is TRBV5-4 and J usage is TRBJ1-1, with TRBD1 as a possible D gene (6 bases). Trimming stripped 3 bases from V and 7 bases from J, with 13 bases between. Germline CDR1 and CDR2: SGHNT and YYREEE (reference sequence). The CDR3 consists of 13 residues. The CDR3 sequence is CASSSRQANEAFF. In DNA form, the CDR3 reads TGTGCCAGCAGCTCAAGACAGGCCAATGAAGCTTTCTTT.

The CDR3 sequence: CASSPGQRLYTDTQYF. CDR3 coding DNA: TGCGCCAGCAGCCCGGGACAGCGTCTTTACACAGATACGCAGTATTTT. V and J are TRBV5-1 and TRBJ2-3; 7 bases match TRBD1. Germline V CDR1 and CDR2: SGHRS, YFSETQ. Trimming at V came to 4 bases and at J to 2 bases, leaving 10 bases not matched to a gene. CDR3 size: 16 residues.

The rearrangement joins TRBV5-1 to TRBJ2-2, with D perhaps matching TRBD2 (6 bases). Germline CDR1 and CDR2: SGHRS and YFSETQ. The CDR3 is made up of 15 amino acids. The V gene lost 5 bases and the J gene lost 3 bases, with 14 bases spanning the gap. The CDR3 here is CASRGGLADTGELFF. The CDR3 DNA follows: TGCGCCAGCAGGGGGGGTCTAGCAGACACCGGGGAGCTGTTTTTT.

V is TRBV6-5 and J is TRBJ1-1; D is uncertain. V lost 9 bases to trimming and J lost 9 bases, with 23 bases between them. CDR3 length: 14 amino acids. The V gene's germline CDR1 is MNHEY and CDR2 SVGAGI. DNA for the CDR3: TGTGCCAGTAATCGTTTTAGGACTGGTACTAAAGCTTTCTTT. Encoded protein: CASNRFRTGTKAFF.

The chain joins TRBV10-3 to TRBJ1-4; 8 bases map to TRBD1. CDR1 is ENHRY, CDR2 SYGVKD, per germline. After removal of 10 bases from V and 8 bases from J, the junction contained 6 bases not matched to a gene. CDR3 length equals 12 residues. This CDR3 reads CATGQVWEKLFF. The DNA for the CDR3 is TGTGCCACGGGACAGGTTTGGGAAAAACTGTTTTTT.

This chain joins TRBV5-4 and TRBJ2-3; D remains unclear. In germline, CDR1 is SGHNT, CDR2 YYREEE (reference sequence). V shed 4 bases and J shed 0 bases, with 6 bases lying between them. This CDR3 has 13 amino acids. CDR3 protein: CASSSSSTDTQYF. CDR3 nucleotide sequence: TGTGCCAGCAGCAGCTCTAGCACAGATACGCAGTATTTT.

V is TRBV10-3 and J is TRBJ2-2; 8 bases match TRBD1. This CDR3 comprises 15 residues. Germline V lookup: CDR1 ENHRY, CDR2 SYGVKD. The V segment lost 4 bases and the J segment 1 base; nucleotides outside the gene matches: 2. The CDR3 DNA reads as TGTGCCATCAGTGCCGGACAGGGGAACACCGGGGAGCTGTTTTTT. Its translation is CAISAGQGNTGELFF.

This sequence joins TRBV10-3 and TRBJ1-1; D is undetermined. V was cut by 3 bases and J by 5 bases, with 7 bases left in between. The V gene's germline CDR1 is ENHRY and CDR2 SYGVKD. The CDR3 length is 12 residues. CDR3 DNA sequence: TGTGCCATCAGTGAAGCGGTGACTGAAGCTTTCTTT. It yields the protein CAISEAVTEAFF.

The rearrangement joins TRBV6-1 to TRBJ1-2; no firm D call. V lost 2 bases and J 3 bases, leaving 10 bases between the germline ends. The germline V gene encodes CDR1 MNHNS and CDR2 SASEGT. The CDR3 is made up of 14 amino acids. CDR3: CASSERPGDYGYTF. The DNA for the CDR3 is TGTGCCAGCAGTGAACGGCCCGGGGACTATGGCTACACCTTC.